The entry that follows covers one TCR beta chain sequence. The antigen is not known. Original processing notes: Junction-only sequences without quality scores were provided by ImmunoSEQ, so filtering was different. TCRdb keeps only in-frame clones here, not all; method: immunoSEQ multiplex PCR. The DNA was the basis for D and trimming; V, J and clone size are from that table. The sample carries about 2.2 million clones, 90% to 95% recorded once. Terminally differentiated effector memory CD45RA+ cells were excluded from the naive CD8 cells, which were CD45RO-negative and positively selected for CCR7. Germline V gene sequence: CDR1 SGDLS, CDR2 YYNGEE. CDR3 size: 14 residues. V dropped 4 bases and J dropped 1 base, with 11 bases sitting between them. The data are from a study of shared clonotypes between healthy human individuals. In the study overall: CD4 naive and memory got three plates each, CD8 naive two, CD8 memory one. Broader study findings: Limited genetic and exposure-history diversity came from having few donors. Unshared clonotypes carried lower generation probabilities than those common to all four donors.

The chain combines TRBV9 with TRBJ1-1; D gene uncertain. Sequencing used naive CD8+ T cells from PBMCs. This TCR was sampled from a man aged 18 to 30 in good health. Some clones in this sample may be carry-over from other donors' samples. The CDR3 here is CASSLQAANTEAFF. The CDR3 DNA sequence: TGTGCCAGCAGCCTCCAGGCGGCGAACACTGAAGCTTTCTTT.